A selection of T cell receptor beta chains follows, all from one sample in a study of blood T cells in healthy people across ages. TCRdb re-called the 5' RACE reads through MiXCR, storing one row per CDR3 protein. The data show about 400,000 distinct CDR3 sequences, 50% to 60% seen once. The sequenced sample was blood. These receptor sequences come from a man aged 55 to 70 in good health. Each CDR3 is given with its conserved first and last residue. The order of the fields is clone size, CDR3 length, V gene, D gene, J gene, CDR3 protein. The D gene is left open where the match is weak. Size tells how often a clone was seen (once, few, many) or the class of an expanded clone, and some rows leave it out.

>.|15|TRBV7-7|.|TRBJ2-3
CASSLGGGSADTQYF
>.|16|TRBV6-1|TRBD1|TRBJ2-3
CASSELGQGASDTQYF
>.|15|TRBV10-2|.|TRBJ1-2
CASSEVARVAGGYTF
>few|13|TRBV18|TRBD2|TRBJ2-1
CASSPRGLEEQFF
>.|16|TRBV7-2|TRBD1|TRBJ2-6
CASSSEQGKGANVLTF
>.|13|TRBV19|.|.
CASSTRRLETQYF
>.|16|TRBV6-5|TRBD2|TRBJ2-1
CASSLDLAGAPNEQFF
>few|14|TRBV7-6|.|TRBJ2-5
CASSWTKLQETQYF
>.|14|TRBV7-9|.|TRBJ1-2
CASSINAGDYGYTF
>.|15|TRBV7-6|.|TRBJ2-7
CASSLGAGKAYEQYF
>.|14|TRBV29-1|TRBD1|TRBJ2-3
CSVRQGFSTDTQYF
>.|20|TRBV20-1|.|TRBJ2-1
CSARPQTRTAHRDYLYEQFF
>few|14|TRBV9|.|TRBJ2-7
CASSVDQGPYEQYF
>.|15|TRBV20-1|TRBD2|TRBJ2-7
CSAREGASGAYEQYF
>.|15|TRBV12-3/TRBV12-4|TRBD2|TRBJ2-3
CASSFGSGVADTQYF